Listed below are T cell receptor beta chains from one sample, sequenced in a study of shared clonotypes between healthy human individuals. Method: immunoSEQ multiplex PCR; TCRdb's copy keeps in-frame clones and lacks some. The table records more than 450,000 clones, around 74% of them present only once. The sequenced sample consisted of PBMCs. These receptors were obtained from a woman aged 40 to 50 in good health. Some clones in this sample may be carry-over from other donors' samples. The CDR3 runs from the conserved cysteine through the conserved F or W. A D gene is named only where the DNA matches it firmly. Size is stated for part of the rows, as once, few or many counts, or as a class when the clone is expanded.

v_call	j_call	clone_size	d_call	cdr3_nt	cdr3_aa
TRBV2	TRBJ2-1	-	TRBD2	TGTGCCAGCACAACACCCGGGACTAGTTGGTATGAGCAGTTCTTC	CASTTPGTSWYEQFF
TRBV7-9	TRBJ2-7	-	-	TGTGCCAGCAGCTACTCGGCAGGGGCCTCCTACGAGCAGTACTTC	CASSYSAGASYEQYF
TRBV29-1	TRBJ2-3	once	-	TGCAGCGTTGCGAGCACAGATACGCAGTATTTT	CSVASTDTQYF
TRBV7-2	TRBJ2-2	-	-	TGTGCCAGCAGCTTAGGGGCACCCACTAACACCGGGGAGCTGTTTTTT	CASSLGAPTNTGELFF
TRBV9	TRBJ2-1	-	TRBD2	TGTGCCAGCAGCGTAGCTGGCCTAGCGGGAGGAAACAATGAGCAGTTCTTC	CASSVAGLAGGNNEQFF
TRBV7-9	TRBJ2-2	few	TRBD2	TGTGCCAGCAGCTTGGGTGCAGCGGGAGTTGGTGCGAACACCGGGGAGCTGTTTTTT	CASSLGAAGVGANTGELFF
TRBV9	TRBJ2-7	-	TRBD1	TGTGCCAGCAGCGTACTCGGACAGGGCTACGAGCAGTACTTC	CASSVLGQGYEQYF
TRBV10-3	TRBJ2-5	once	-	TGTGCCATCAGCGTGTATGCCCAGGAGACCCAGTACTTC	CAISVYAQETQYF
TRBV7-2	TRBJ1-5	-	-	TGTGCCAGCAGCCCCGTCGATGATCGGCCCCAGCATTTT	CASSPVDDRPQHF
TRBV10-2	TRBJ1-4	few	-	TGCGCCAGCAGTGAAGGGGCGGGTCGACTGTTTTTT	CASSEGAGRLFF
TRBV18	TRBJ2-4	-	-	TGTGCCAGCTCACCACCCGGGGCCTTAGCCAAAAACATTCAGTACTTC	CASSPPGALAKNIQYF
TRBV28	TRBJ2-1	-	TRBD2	TGTGCCAGCAGTTCTCAAAGACTAGCGGGAGAATTTGAGCAGTTCTTC	CASSSQRLAGEFEQFF
TRBV28	TRBJ2-3	-	TRBD2	TGTGCCAGCAGTGTCGCTAGCGGAGCAGGCACAGATACGCAGTATTTT	CASSVASGAGTDTQYF
TRBV27	TRBJ1-2	-	TRBD1	TGTGCCAGCAGTTCTCCGGGACAGGGAAGCCGCTACACCTTC	CASSSPGQGSRYTF
TRBV4-1	TRBJ2-4	-	-	TGCGCCAGCAGCCCCGGACAGAACAAAAACATTCAGTACTTC	CASSPGQNKNIQYF
TRBV18	TRBJ1-1	few	-	TGTGCCAGCTCACCGTGGGATACGAACACTGAAGCTTTCTTT	CASSPWDTNTEAFF
TRBV7-6	TRBJ2-5	few	TRBD1	TGTGCCAGCAGCTCCCCCCTCCCGGGACAGCAAGAGACCCAGTACTTC	CASSSPLPGQQETQYF
TRBV4-3	TRBJ2-1	-	-	TGCGCCAGCAGCCAAGTTTTCAGAATAAGCTCCTACAATGAGCAGTTCTTC	CASSQVFRISSYNEQFF
TRBV7-3	TRBJ2-1	-	TRBD2	TGTGCCAGCAGCCCCAGGACTAGCGCCTCCTACAATGAGCAGTTCTTC	CASSPRTSASYNEQFF
TRBV11-2	TRBJ2-6	-	TRBD2	TGTGCCAGCAGCAGCGGACTAGACGGTGGGGCCAACGTCCTGACTTTC	CASSSGLDGGANVLTF
TRBV6-5	TRBJ1-4	-	-	TGTGCCAGCAGTTACTCGATGGGTGGCGAAAAACTGTTTTTT	CASSYSMGGEKLFF
TRBV10-3	TRBJ1-5	-	-	TGTGCCATCAAAAGGGAACCAAATCAGCCCCAGCATTTT	CAIKREPNQPQHF
TRBV28	TRBJ2-3	-	-	TGTGCCAGCACAGGGGTTCCGACAGATACGCAGTATTTT	CASTGVPTDTQYF
TRBV29-1	TRBJ2-2	-	-	TGCAGCGTTGAAAGGGGACAGAACACCGGGGAGCTGTTTTTT	CSVERGQNTGELFF
TRBV19	TRBJ2-1	once	-	TGTGCCAGTAGTATAGGGCAGGGGATTCGCAATGAGCAGTTCTTC	CASSIGQGIRNEQFF
TRBV21-1	TRBJ2-7	-	-	TGTGCCAGCAGCAAAGCGCTGGCGGCGGCCGACTCCTACGAGCAGTACTTC	CASSKALAAADSYEQYF
TRBV13	TRBJ2-7	-	-	TGTGCCAGCAGCGTGCGGACAGACAACCTTTACGAGCAGTACTTC	CASSVRTDNLYEQYF
TRBV11-3	TRBJ2-7	-	TRBD1	TGTGCCAGCAGCCCACAGGGGGGACTGTACGAGCAGTACTTC	CASSPQGGLYEQYF
TRBV7-3	TRBJ2-7	-	TRBD2	TGTGCCAGCAGCTTAGGACTAGCGGGGCCCTACGAGCAGTACTTC	CASSLGLAGPYEQYF
TRBV29-1	TRBJ2-3	-	-	TGCAGCGTTACCCAAGGAGATACGCAGTATTTT	CSVTQGDTQYF
TRBV27	TRBJ1-4	-	-	TGTGCCAGCAGCCCGCACACTATGAAAGAAAAACTGTTTTTT	CASSPHTMKEKLFF
TRBV5-1	TRBJ2-1	-	-	TGCGCCAGCAGCTTGGACCCGGAGGGGTATGAGCAGTTCTTC	CASSLDPEGYEQFF
TRBV10-2	TRBJ2-3	-	-	TGCGCCAGCAGGTGGGAAGCCGGGCTAAACCCAGATACGCAGTATTTT	CASRWEAGLNPDTQYF
TRBV6-1	TRBJ1-1	-	TRBD1	TGTGCCAGCAGTGAATTGTCAGGGGGCGGCACTGAAGCTTTCTTT	CASSELSGGGTEAFF
TRBV28	TRBJ2-1	-	TRBD2	TGTGCCAGCCGAGCTAGCGGACCAAATGAGCAGTTCTTC	CASRASGPNEQFF
TRBV11-2	TRBJ1-4	-	-	TGTGCCAGCAGCTTATATGGGGGTCCGGTAGAAAAACTGTTTTTT	CASSLYGGPVEKLFF
TRBV7-9	TRBJ2-1	-	-	TGTGCCAGCGAAGGGCTGGTCGGCAATGAGCAGTTCTTC	CASEGLVGNEQFF
TRBV27	TRBJ2-7	-	-	TGTGCCAGCAGTTTGCTGACGGGAAGCTCCTACGAGCAGTACTTC	CASSLLTGSSYEQYF
TRBV5-1	TRBJ2-7	-	TRBD2	TGCGCCAGCAGCCCCGGGACTAGCGGGGGCCTCTCCTACGAGCAGTACTTC	CASSPGTSGGLSYEQYF
TRBV10-1	TRBJ1-5	once	TRBD1	TGCGCCAGCCTGGGACAGGGGCATCAGCCCCAGCATTTT	CASLGQGHQPQHF
TRBV27	TRBJ2-2	-	TRBD2	TGTGCCAGCAGTTTATGGCTAGCGGGAGGAGGCACCGGGGAGCTGTTTTTT	CASSLWLAGGGTGELFF
TRBV6-5	TRBJ2-7	-	TRBD1	TGTGCCAGCAGGCTACAGGGGGCCTACGAGCAGTACTTC	CASRLQGAYEQYF
TRBV7-3	TRBJ2-7	once	TRBD1	TGTGCCAGCAGCCCGACAGGGGGGGAGGAGCAGTACTTC	CASSPTGGEEQYF
TRBV7-2	TRBJ2-1	-	-	TGTGCCAGCAGCTTAACCGGGAGCTACAATGAGCAGTTCTTC	CASSLTGSYNEQFF
TRBV13	TRBJ1-1	few	-	TGTGCCAGCGATGGGAGGGGTGAAGCTTTCTTT	CASDGRGEAFF